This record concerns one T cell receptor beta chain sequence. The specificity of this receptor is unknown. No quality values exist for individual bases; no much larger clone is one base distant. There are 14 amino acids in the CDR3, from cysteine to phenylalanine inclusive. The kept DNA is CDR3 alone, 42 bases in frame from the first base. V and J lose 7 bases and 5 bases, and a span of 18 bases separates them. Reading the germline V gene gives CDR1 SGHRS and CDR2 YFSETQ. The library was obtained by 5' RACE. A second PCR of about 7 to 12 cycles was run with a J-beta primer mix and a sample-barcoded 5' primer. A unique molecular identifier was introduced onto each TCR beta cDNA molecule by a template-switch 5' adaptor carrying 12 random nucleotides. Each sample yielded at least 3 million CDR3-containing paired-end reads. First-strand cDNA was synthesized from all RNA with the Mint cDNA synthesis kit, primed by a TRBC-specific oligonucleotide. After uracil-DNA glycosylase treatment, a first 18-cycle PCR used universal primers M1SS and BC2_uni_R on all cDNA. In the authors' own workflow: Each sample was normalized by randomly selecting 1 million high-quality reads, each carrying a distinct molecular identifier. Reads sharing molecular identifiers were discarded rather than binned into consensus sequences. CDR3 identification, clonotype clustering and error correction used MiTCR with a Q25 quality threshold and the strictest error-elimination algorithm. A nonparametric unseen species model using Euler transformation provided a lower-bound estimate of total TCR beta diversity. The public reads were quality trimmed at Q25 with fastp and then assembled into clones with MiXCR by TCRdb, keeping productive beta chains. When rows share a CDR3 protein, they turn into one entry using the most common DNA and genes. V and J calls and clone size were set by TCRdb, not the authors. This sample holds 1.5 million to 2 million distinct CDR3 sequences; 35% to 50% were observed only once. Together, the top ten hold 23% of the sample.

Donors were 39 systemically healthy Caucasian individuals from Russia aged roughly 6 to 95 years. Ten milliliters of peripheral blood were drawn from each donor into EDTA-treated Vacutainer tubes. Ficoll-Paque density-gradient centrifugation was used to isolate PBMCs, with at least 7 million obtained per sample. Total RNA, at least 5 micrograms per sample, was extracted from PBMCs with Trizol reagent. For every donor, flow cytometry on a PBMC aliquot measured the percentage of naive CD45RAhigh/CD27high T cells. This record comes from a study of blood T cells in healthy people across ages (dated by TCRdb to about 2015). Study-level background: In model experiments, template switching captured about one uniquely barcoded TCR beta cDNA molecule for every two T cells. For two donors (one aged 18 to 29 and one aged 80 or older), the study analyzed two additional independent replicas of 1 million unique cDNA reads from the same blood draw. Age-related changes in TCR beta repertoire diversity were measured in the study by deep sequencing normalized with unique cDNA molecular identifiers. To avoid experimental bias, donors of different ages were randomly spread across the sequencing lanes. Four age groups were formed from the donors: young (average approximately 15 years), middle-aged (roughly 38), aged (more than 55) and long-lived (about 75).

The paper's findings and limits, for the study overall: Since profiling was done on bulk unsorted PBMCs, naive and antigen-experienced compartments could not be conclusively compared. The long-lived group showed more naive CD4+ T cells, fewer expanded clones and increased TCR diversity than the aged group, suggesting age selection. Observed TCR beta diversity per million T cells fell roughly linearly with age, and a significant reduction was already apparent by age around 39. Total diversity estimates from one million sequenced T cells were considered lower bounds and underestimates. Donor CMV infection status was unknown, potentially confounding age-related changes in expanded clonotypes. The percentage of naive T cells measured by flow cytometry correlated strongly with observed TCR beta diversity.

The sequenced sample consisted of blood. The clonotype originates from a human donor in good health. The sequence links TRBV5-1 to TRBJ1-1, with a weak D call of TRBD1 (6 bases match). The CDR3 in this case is CASGPQDGTTEAFF. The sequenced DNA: TGCGCCAGCGGCCCCCAGGACGGGACAACTGAAGCTTTCTTT.